This TCR beta chain was profiled in a study of blood T cells in healthy people across ages. Using a J-beta primer mix together with a sample-barcoded 5' primer, a second PCR was run for 7 to 11 cycles. Each sample yielded at least 3 million CDR3-containing paired-end reads. From the 5' RACE reads, TCRdb called clonotypes with MiXCR, one entry per CDR3 protein. This sample has approximately 800,000 distinct CDR3 sequences, with around 25% found just once. Germline loops: CDR1 MNHEY, CDR2 SVGEGT. Trimming stripped 2 bases from V and 6 bases from J, with 11 bases between. The CDR3 has 14 amino acids. Each sample provided at least 5.5 micrograms of extracted total RNA. This sample was shared with a second study, whose subject was T cells of mothers and their children. Turning to that study: All extracted RNA went into cDNA synthesis, about 1.4 ug per 15 ul. Slightly, though not significantly, more overlap was seen in related than in unrelated mother-child pairs.

The J gene is TRBJ2-1, the V gene TRBV6-2 or TRBV6-3; no reliable D call. The specimen was blood. The source of this sequence is a boy aged 5-17 years in good health. CDR3 DNA: TGTGCCAGCAGTTACGGCAGAAACCCCAATGAGCAGTTCTTC. Its protein is CASSYGRNPNEQFF.